Below, one T cell receptor beta chain is given with its context. V was trimmed by 0 bases and J by 2 bases, leaving 12 bases between them. The CDR3 contains 16 residues. Looked up from germline, CDR1 is SGHRS and CDR2 is YFSETQ. This record belongs to a study of cytomegalovirus exposure and HLA in healthy donors. Turning to the study itself: In an earlier analysis, approximately 120 million unique TCR beta sequences were found from 200 million or so T cells.

PCR used 60 Vbeta primers and 13 Jbeta primers. Assay used: immunoSEQ multiplex PCR; TCRdb lists only in-frame clones, some missing. The sample has approximately 220,000 clones, around 80% seen once. The donors comprised healthy bone marrow donors. This receptor was identified in a man aged 35-49 years in good health and CMV-seropositive. The specimen sequenced was PBMCs. The chain employs TRBV5-1 and TRBJ1-3; D perhaps matches TRBD1 (6 bases). The CDR3 is CASSLDRANPGNTIYF. The CDR3 region has the DNA TGCGCCAGCAGCTTGGACAGGGCAAATCCTGGAAACACCATATATTTT.